This T cell receptor (beta chain) was profiled in a study of cytomegalovirus exposure and HLA in healthy donors. Points from the study as a whole: Fewer than 200 TCR beta chains were listed as cytomegalovirus-associated. From TCR beta sequences, most subjects' HLA-A and HLA-B alleles were reportedly predicted accurately.

The germline CDR1 and CDR2 sequences are SNHLY and FYNNEI. The CDR3 is made up of 15 amino acids. The ends lost 5 bases at V and 3 bases at J; junction bases unmatched: 4. Amplification used 60 Vbeta primers and 13 Jbeta primers. Sequencing was performed with immunoSEQ multiplex PCR; in TCRdb, only in-frame clones are kept and a portion is missing. Seen here are some 160,000 clones, roughly 80% observed once, and the top ten hold roughly 1.6%. A remark on this clone: Its target is unknown.

This sequence joins TRBV2 and TRBJ2-1; TRBD2 agrees at 10 bases. This TCR derives from a middle-aged woman in good health and CMV-seronegative. Sequencing used PBMCs. The CDR3 bases are TGTGCCAGCAGTAGGATAGCGGGGGGCTACAATGAGCAGTTCTTC. This encodes CASSRIAGGYNEQFF.